The text below deals with one T cell receptor (beta chain). Its antigen remains unidentified. Cells were stimulated nonspecifically with anti-CD3/anti-CD28 magnetic beads. Responding CD4+ T cells were sorted by upregulation of both CD40 ligand and CD69. The immunoSEQ assay was version 4, run in survey mode. The data were produced by immunoSEQ multiplex PCR, yet TCRdb's version contains in-frame clones alone and is incomplete. The sample gives around 39,000 clones, roughly 90% of which show up once; just over 1% is in the top ten. This record belongs to a study of persistence of HIV-infected CD4 T cells. Study conclusions and caveats: Rare CMV-responding cells carrying HIV-1 proviruses were not analyzed separately for TCR.

Sequencing was performed on CD4+ T cells sorted from PBMCs after roughly 19-hour stimulation, taken from a patient who received antiretroviral therapy. The TCR originated in an adult man with HIV who was CMV-seropositive.

CDR3 region: CASSPQGQGKTYEQYF. CDR3 DNA: TGTGCCAGCAGCCCCCAAGGACAGGGCAAAACCTACGAGCAGTACTTC. The chain combines TRBV5-5 with TRBJ2-7; 8 nucleotides agree with TRBD1. J lost 2 bases, V lost 4 bases, and 11 bases had no gene match. The CDR3 extends over 16 amino acids. The germline V gene encodes CDR1 SGHKS and CDR2 YYEKEE (reference sequence).